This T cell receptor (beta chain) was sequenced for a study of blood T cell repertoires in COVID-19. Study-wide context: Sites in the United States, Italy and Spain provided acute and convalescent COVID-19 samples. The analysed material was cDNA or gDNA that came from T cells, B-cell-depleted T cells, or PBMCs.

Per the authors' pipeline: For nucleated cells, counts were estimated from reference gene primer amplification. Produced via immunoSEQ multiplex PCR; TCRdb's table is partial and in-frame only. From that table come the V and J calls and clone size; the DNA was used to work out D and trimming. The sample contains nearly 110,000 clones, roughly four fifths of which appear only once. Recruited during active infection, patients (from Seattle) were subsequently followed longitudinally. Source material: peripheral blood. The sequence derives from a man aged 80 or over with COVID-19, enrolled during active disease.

CDR3 loop: CASSVGGTTNQPQHF. In DNA, the CDR3 is TGTGCCAGCAGCGTAGGGGGGACAACCAATCAGCCCCAGCATTTT. The chain combines TRBV9 with TRBJ1-5; possibly TRBD1 for D (6 bases). Trimming took off 0 bases at V and 3 bases at J, with 10 bases between the two ends. The CDR3 sequence is 15 residues long. The V gene's germline CDR1 is SGDLS and CDR2 YYNGEE.